The 15 T cell receptor beta chains below all came from one sample that was sequenced in a study of T cells in localized non-small cell lung cancer. Libraries were prepared by immunoSEQ multiplex PCR; TCRdb keeps only in-frame clonotypes and omits some of them. The repertoire includes about 3,300 clones, under 30% of them detected once, and about 9.4% sits in the top ten. Sequencing was performed on normal lung tissue next to the tumor, taken before any cancer treatment. These receptors originate from a woman between 40 and 69 years old with stage I lung adenocarcinoma.

The chain uses TRBV7-1 and TRBJ2-1; D might be TRBD2 (5 bases). TRBV7-1 is filed as an ORF, its function uncertain. This CDR3 is 15 amino acids long. Trimming shortened V by 5 bases and J by 3 bases, and 14 bases separated the two germline ends. DNA of the CDR3: TGTGCCAGCAGCGCGGGCGGTGCACACTACAATGAGCAGTTCTTC. This translates into CASSAGGAHYNEQFF.

The chain recombines TRBV11-3 with TRBJ2-4, with D perhaps assigned TRBD1 or TRBD2 (5 bases each). The V gene lost 5 bases and the J gene lost 3 bases, with 23 bases spanning the gap. This CDR3 has 18 residues. Germline CDR1 is SGHNT and CDR2 is YENEEA. CDR3 region: CASSKYRDGAVSKNIQYF. CDR3 sequence (DNA): TGTGCCAGCAGCAAATACCGGGACGGAGCAGTGAGCAAAAACATTCAGTACTTC.

V and J are TRBV19 and TRBJ1-2, with D tentatively TRBD1 (6 bases). The CDR3 has 15 amino acids. CDR1 is LNHDA and CDR2 is SQIVND in the germline V gene (reference sequence). Between the trimmed V and J ends, which lost 6 bases and 3 bases, there was a span of 17 bases. In DNA, the CDR3 is TGTGCCAGTAGGACTACAGGGCAGGGGCACTATGGCTACACCTTC. Translating gives CASRTTGQGHYGYTF.

This chain joins TRBV18 and TRBJ1-5, with unresolved D. The germline gives CDR1 KGHSH, CDR2 LQKENI. V was clipped by 4 bases and J by 6 bases, with 10 bases between them. This CDR3 has 13 residues. The CDR3 DNA reads TGTGCCAGCTCACAAGAAAACCGTCAGCCCCAGCATTTT. Its protein product is CASSQENRQPQHF.

This clone occurred a few times. The V call is TRBV10-3, the J call TRBJ2-5, with D maybe TRBD1 (5 bases). From germline, CDR1 is ENHRY and CDR2 SYGVKD. The CDR3 is 15 residues long. Trimming left V 6 bases short and J 2 bases short, with 16 bases between. The CDR3 DNA sequence: TGTGCCATCAGACCAGGGCTGGCCCTACAAGAGACCCAGTACTTC. Amino acid sequence: CAIRPGLALQETQYF.

The rearrangement joins TRBV11-3 to TRBJ2-5, with 11 bases that match TRBD1. V lost 5 bases, J lost 5 bases, and 7 bases stayed unmatched. CDR1 is SGHNT, CDR2 YENEEA, per germline. This CDR3 is built from 15 residues. DNA of the CDR3: TGTGCCAGCAGCCGGGACAGGGGGTTTGGGGAGACCCAGTACTTC. This translates into CASSRDRGFGETQYF.

Of note for this clone: Other DNA sequences of this sample code for an identical CDR3. This chain links TRBV14 with TRBJ2-7; either TRBD1 or TRBD2 may supply D (5 bases each). V lost 4 bases, J lost 4 bases, and 14 bases lay in between. Looked up from germline, CDR1 is SGHDN and CDR2 is FVKESK. This CDR3 contains 14 residues. The CDR3 is CASSPRPGTYEQYF. In DNA form, the CDR3 reads TGTGCCAGCAGCCCGCGGCCCGGGACGTACGAGCAGTACTTC.

This clone was seen a few times. The chain links TRBV30 to TRBJ1-2, with D perhaps matching TRBD1 (5 bases). CDR3 size: 13 residues. The V end was cut by 2 bases, the J end by 5 bases, with 12 bases between. Germline V gives CDR1 GTSNPN, CDR2 SVGIG (reference sequence). The CDR3 region has the DNA TGTGCCTGGAGTACTCAGGGCCCATATGGCTACACCTTC. Its protein product is CAWSTQGPYGYTF.

In its sample, this clone was seen a few times. This rearrangement joins TRBV6-8 to TRBJ2-1, with a tentative D call TRBD1 (5 bases). The length of the CDR3 is 18 residues. The V and J ends lost 8 bases and 0 bases respectively, with 23 bases between them. CDR1 and CDR2 from the germline V gene are MNHGY and SAAAGT. The CDR3 reads CASSTRFTTDSSYNEQFF. The CDR3 bases are TGTGCCAGCTCAACCCGATTTACGACAGATAGCTCCTACAATGAGCAGTTCTTC.

The rearrangement uses TRBV7-5 and TRBJ1-2; whether TRBD1, the table's D call, matches the DNA was not checked. TRBV7-5 is deemed a pseudogene. CDR3 size: 15 residues. CDR3 DNA: TGTGCCAGCAGCGGACAGATAAATCTTAACTATGGCTACACCTTC. Its translation is CASSGQINLNYGYTF.

This clone occurred a few times. This chain links TRBV11-3 with TRBJ2-7; 7 bases align to TRBD1. Losses at the gene ends were 7 bases for V and 2 bases for J; bases not matched to a gene: 11. CDR3 length: 15 residues. The V gene's germline CDR1 is SGHNT and CDR2 YENEEA. The DNA for the CDR3 is TGTGCCAGCACGGGACCAGGACAGGTACCCTACGAGCAGTACTTC. It specifies CASTGPGQVPYEQYF.

The DNA of the CDR3 is TGCGCCAGCAGCTTGGTCGAGGGTGGGAGCTATGGCTACACCTTC. Translated, it gives CASSLVEGGSYGYTF. The J gene is TRBJ1-2, the V gene TRBV5-1, with unresolved D. The CDR3 spans 15 residues. The V gene's germline CDR1 is SGHRS and CDR2 YFSETQ. Trimming removed 0 bases at V and 4 bases at J, with 13 bases between.

This clone was found a few times. The chain has TRBV11-3 and TRBJ2-7; D may be TRBD1 (6 bases). With 0 bases removed from V and 0 bases from J, the gap between germline ends came to 6 bases. CDR3 length equals 14 residues. Germline loops: CDR1 SGHNT, CDR2 YENEEA. This CDR3 is CASSLEDSSYEQYF. CDR3 nucleotides: TGTGCCAGCAGCTTAGAGGACAGCTCCTACGAGCAGTACTTC.

The chain uses TRBV18 and TRBJ1-6; D is unresolved. This CDR3 has 14 amino acids. V was trimmed by 5 bases and J by 10 bases, leaving 15 bases between them. Germline V gives CDR1 KGHSH, CDR2 LQKENI. The chain's CDR3 is CASSIDKLLSPLHF. The CDR3 nucleotides are TGTGCCAGCTCAATAGACAAGCTCTTGTCACCCCTCCACTTT.

This clone was picked up a small number of times. This sequence joins TRBV6-8 and TRBJ1-4; D uncertain. Germline V gene data show CDR1 as MNHGY and CDR2 as SAAAGT. Deletions cut 0 bases from V and 10 bases from J, with 18 bases between. CDR3 length: 16 residues. CDR3 residues: CASSYSAGGQVGKLFF. CDR3 nucleotides: TGTGCCAGCAGTTACTCGGCGGGCGGGCAGGTTGGAAAACTGTTTTTT.